Shown below are 11 T cell receptor beta chains from a single sample sequenced in a study of tumor and adjacent non-tumor tissue in lung cancer (dated by TCRdb to 2017 to 2018). Libraries were built with multiplex PCR. The instrument was an Illumina HiSeq 2500. TCRbeta libraries were constructed through three rounds of nested PCR with primers (Table S4) according to protocols modified from ARM-PCR. TCRdb took the public reads, trimmed them with fastp at Q25, ran MiXCR for clone calling and kept in-frame beta chains. Rows are unified per CDR3 protein, each entry keeping the most common DNA and genes. In this sample the table shows 100,000 or so distinct CDR3 sequences, roughly 80% of which occur a single time. The ten largest clonotypes hold more than 25% of the sample. RNA was isolated from bulk unsorted tissue, and RNA quality was assessed with a NanoDrop ND-1000 and an Agilent 2100. Distant non-tumor tissue taken more than 3 cm from the tumor edge was used as the normal lung sample.

The sample consisted of distant non-tumor lung tissue. The receptors shown here come from a man aged 60 to 69 with small cell lung cancer.

The J gene is TRBJ2-3, the V gene TRBV6-1; D possibly uses TRBD1 or TRBD2 (5 bases each). The CDR3 is made up of 15 amino acids. V lost 1 base, J lost 0 bases, and 8 bases lay in between. The germline CDR1 and CDR2 sequences are MNHNS and SASEGT. The DNA for the CDR3 is TGTGCCAGCAGTGAAGGGGGGTCGAGCACAGATACGCAGTATTTT. Its translation is CASSEGGSSTDTQYF.

Points on this clonotype: Germline and junction disagree at one end, which may indicate a read error. The rearrangement links TRBV7-8 to TRBJ2-4; possibly TRBD1 or TRBD2 for D (5 bases each). This CDR3 has 12 amino acids. CDR1 and CDR2 (germline): SGHVS, FQNEAQ. CDR3 sequence: CGSSLDRGVQYF. The CDR3 DNA reads as TGTGGCAGCAGCTTGGACCGGGGCGTTCAGTACTTC.

This clonotype is a singleton in its sample. At one boundary the junction diverges from the germline segment, which might be a read error. The V gene is TRBV7-9, the J gene TRBJ2-5; a possible D gene is TRBD2 (6 bases). CDR1 and CDR2 (germline): SEHNR, FQNEAQ (reference sequence). The CDR3 sequence is 15 residues long. The CDR3 DNA reads TGTGCCAGCAACTTAGGTTTGCGGGGCTGGAAGACCCAGTACTTC. This encodes CASNLGLRGWKTQYF.

The table lists this clonotype with many counts. V and J are TRBV6-4 and TRBJ2-2, with 11 bases that match TRBD1. V dropped 10 bases and J dropped 7; count of bases not matched to a gene: 5. The CDR3 contains 13 residues. Germline V gene sequence: CDR1 MRHNA, CDR2 SNTAGT. CDR3 in amino acids: CATRTGGIGELFF. The CDR3 DNA reads as TGTGCCACCCGGACAGGGGGCATCGGGGAGCTGTTTTTT.

Of note for this clonotype: At one of its ends the junction is not consistent with the germline gene, which may arise from a read error. This rearrangement joins TRBV11-2 to TRBJ2-1, with D perhaps given as TRBD1 or TRBD2 (5 bases each). Germline CDR1 is SGHAT and CDR2 is FQNNGV. This CDR3 has 14 residues. In nucleotides, the CDR3 is TGTGCCACCCAGGAGCGGCAGGGCGACAATGAGCACATCTTC. Residues: CATQERQGDNEHIF.

The V gene is TRBV20-1, the J gene TRBJ1-1; D gene unclear. The germline CDR1 and CDR2 sequences are DFQATT and SNEGSKA (reference sequence). This CDR3 comprises 12 residues. The V gene lost 5 bases and the J gene lost 1 base, with 8 bases spanning the gap. CDR3 in amino acids: CSARWGNTEAFF. Here the CDR3 DNA reads TGCAGTGCTCGATGGGGGAACACTGAAGCTTTCTTT.

With respect to this clonotype: Mismatch with germline at one junction end may stem from a read error. V and J are TRBV12-3 or TRBV12-4 and TRBJ2-2, with 7 nucleotides matching TRBD2. This CDR3 contains 15 residues. The CDR3 region is CASSFSGTDTGGLFF. CDR3 nucleotide sequence: TGTGCCAGCAGTTTCTCTGGTACAGACACGGGGGGGCTGTTTTTT.

Details on this clonotype: The junction and the germline gene differ at one end; a read error may be behind it. The rearrangement links TRBV20-1 to TRBJ2-1, with D possibly matching TRBD2 (5 bases). The CDR3 has 14 residues. The V gene's germline CDR1 is DFQATT and CDR2 SNEGSKA (reference sequence). CDR3: CCAREGPNDNEQFF. Written as DNA, the CDR3 is TGCTGTGCTAGAGAGGGTCCAAACGACAATGAGCAGTTCTTC.

To note about this clonotype: The junction and the germline gene differ at one end; a read error may be behind it. The chain carries TRBV29-1 and TRBJ1-2; perhaps TRBD1 as D (6 bases). The germline V gene encodes CDR1 SQVTM and CDR2 ANQGSEA. CDR3 length equals 14 residues. The CDR3 coding sequence is TGCAACGTTGCTCAAACAGGGCGGGTAGATGGCTACACTTTC. This encodes CNVAQTGRVDGYTF.

The V and J genes are TRBV6-6 and TRBJ2-1; TRBD2 matches at 11 bases. V lost 7 bases, J lost 10 bases, and 12 bases stayed unmatched. The CDR3 is 15 amino acids. Germline V gives CDR1 MNHNY, CDR2 SVGAGI (reference sequence). The CDR3 loop reads CASTKLAGDSKEQFF. CDR3 DNA: TGTGCCAGCACCAAACTAGCGGGAGATTCAAAAGAGCAGTTCTTC.

The chain combines TRBV24-1 with TRBJ2-7, with D perhaps TRBD1 or TRBD2 (5 bases each). Germline V gene sequence: CDR1 KGHDR, CDR2 SFDVKD. The CDR3 is 13 amino acids. For the CDR3, the DNA is TGTGCCACCAGTGAGCAGGGAGTGAACGAGCGGTACGTC. Translation: CATSEQGVNERYV.